The entry that follows covers one T cell receptor (beta chain) sequence. Followed longitudinally, the Seattle patients had been enrolled during active infection. The data were taken from a study of blood T cell repertoires in COVID-19. Overall study context: Sites in the United States, Italy and Spain provided acute and convalescent COVID-19 samples. PBMCs, B-cell-depleted T cells, or T cells were the source of the cDNA or gDNA that made up the material.

The CDR3 spans 15 residues. Losses at the gene ends were 6 bases for V and 4 bases for J; bases not matched to a gene: 8. From germline, CDR1 is MNHEY and CDR2 SVGAGI. Original methodology: Estimates of nucleated cell counts were drawn from the amplification of reference gene primers. Some clones are missing from TCRdb's copy, which holds only in-frame ones; the method was immunoSEQ multiplex PCR. That table supplies the V and J calls and clone size; D and trimming were determined from the DNA. Of 400,000 to 450,000 clones in the sample, roughly 90% were seen once. This sequence joins TRBV6-5 and TRBJ1-5, with 8 bases fitting TRBD1. Source material: peripheral blood. The clonotype was recovered from a young man with COVID-19, enrolled during active disease. The CDR3 protein is CASSGGTGPNQPQHF. CDR3 DNA: TGTGCCAGCAGCGGCGGGACAGGACCTAATCAGCCCCAGCATTTT.